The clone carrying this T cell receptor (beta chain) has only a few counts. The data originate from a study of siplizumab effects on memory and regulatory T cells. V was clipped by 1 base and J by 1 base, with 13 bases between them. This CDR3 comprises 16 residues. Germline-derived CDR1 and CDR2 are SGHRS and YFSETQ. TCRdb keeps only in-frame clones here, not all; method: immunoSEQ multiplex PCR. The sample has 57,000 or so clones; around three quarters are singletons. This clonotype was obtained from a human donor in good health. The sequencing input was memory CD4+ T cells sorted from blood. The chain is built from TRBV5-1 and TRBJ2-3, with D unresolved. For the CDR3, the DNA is TGCGCCAGCAGCTTGTGGGGAAGGTCCGGCACAGATACGCAGTATTTT. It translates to CASSLWGRSGTDTQYF. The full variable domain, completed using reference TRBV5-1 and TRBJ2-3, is KAGVTQTPRYLIKTRGQQVTLSCSPISGHRSVSWYQQTPGQGLQFLFEYFSETQRNKGNFPGRFSGRQFSNSRSEMNVSTLELGDSALYLCASSLWGRSGTDTQYFGPGTRLTVL.